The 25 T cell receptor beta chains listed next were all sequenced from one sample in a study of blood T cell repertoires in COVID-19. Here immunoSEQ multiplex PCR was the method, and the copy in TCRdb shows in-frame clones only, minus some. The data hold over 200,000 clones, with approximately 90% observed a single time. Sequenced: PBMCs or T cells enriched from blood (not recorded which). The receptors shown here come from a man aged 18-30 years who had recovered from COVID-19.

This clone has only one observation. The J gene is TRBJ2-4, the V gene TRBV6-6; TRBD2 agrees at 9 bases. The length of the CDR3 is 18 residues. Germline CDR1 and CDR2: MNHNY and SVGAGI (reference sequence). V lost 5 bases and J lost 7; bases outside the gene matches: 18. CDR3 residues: CASSPETSGWGSGNIQYF. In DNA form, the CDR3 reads TGTGCCAGCAGTCCTGAAACTAGCGGGTGGGGTTCTGGGAACATTCAGTACTTC.

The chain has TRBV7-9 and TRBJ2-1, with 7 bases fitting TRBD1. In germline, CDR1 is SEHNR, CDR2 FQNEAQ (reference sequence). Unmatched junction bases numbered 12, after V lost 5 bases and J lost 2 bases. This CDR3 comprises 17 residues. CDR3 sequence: CASSRGWQGVAYNEQFF. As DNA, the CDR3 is TGTGCCAGCAGCCGCGGGTGGCAGGGGGTCGCCTACAATGAGCAGTTCTTC.

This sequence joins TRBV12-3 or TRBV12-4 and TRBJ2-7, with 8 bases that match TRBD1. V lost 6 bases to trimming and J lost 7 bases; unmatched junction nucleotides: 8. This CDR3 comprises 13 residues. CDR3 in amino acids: CASSLDRGEEQYF. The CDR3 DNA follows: TGTGCCAGCAGCCTAGACAGGGGAGAAGAGCAGTACTTC.

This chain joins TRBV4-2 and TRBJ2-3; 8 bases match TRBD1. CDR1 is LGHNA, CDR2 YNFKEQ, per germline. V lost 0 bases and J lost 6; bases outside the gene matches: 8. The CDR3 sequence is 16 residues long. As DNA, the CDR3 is TGTGCCAGCAGCCAAGATGCAGGACAGGGAATTGATACGCAGTATTTT. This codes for CASSQDAGQGIDTQYF.

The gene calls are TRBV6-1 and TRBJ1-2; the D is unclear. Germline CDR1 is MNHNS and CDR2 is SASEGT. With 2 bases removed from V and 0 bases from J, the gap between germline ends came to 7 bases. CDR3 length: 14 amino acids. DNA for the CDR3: TGTGCCAGCAGTGAATACAGTTCTAACTATGGCTACACCTTC. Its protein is CASSEYSSNYGYTF.

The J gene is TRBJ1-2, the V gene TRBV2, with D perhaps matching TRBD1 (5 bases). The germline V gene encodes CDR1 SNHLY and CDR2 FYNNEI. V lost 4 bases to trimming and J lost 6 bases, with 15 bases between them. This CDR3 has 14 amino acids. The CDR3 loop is CASSASQGYNGYTF. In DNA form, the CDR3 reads TGTGCCAGCAGTGCGAGCCAGGGCTACAATGGCTACACCTTC.

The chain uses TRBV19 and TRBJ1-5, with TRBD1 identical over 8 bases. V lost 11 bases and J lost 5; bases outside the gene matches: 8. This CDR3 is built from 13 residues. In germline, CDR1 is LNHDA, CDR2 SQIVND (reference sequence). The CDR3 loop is CAVRQGIDQPQHF. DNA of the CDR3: TGTGCCGTTAGACAGGGGATCGATCAGCCCCAGCATTTT. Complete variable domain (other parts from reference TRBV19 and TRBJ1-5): DGGITQSPKYLFRKEGQNVTLSCEQNLNHDAMYWYRQDPGQGLRLIYYSQIVNDFQKGDIAEGYSVSREKKESFPLTVTSAQKNPTAFYLCAVRQGIDQPQHFGDGTRLSIL.

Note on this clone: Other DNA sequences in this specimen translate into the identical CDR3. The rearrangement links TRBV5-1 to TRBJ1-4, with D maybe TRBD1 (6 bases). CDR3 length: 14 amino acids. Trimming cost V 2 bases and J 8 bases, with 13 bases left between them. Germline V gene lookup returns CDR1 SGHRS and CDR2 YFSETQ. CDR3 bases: TGCGCCAGCAGCTTAGCACAGGGTGGCGAAAAACTGTTTTTT. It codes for CASSLAQGGEKLFF. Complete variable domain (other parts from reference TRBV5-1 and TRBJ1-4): KAGVTQTPRYLIKTRGQQVTLSCSPISGHRSVSWYQQTPGQGLQFLFEYFSETQRNKGNFPGRFSGRQFSNSRSEMNVSTLELGDSALYLCASSLAQGGEKLFFGSGTQLSVL.

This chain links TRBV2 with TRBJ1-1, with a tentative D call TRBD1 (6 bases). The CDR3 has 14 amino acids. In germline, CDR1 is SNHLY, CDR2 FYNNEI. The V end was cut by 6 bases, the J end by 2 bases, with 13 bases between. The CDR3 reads CASRGDNFNTEAFF. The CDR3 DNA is TGTGCCAGCAGGGGGGACAATTTTAACACTGAAGCTTTCTTT.

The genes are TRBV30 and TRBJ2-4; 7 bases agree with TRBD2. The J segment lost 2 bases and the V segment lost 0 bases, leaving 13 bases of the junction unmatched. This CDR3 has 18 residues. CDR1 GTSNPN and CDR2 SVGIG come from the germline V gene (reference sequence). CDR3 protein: CAWSVWLGGRGTKNIQYF. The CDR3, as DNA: TGTGCCTGGAGTGTGTGGCTAGGCGGGAGAGGTACCAAAAACATTCAGTACTTC.

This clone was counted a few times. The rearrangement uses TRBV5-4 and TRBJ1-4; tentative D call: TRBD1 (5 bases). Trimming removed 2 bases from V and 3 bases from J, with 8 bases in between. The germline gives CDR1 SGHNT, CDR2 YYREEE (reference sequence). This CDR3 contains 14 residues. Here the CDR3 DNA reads TGTGCCAGCAGCTTCCGACAGCCTAATGAAAAACTGTTTTTT. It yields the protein CASSFRQPNEKLFF.

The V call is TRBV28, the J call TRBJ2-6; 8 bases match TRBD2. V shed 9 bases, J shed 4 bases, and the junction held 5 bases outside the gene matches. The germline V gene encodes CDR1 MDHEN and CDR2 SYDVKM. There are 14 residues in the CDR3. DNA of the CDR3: TGTGCCAGTACGCGGGGGGAAGGGGCCAACGTCCTGACTTTC. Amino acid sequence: CASTRGEGANVLTF.

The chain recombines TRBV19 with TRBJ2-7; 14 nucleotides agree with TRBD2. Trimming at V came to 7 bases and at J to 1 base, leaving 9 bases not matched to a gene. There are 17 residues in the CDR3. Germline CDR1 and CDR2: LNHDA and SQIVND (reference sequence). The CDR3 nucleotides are TGTGCCAGTAAGCCGGGACTAGCGGGAGAAAGGTCCTACGAGCAGTACTTC. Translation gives CASKPGLAGERSYEQYF.

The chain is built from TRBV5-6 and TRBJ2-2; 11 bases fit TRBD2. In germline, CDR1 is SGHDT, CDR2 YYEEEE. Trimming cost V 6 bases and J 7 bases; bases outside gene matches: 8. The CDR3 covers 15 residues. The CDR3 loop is CASILGTSGDGELFF. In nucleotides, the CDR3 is TGTGCCAGCATACTAGGGACTAGCGGTGACGGGGAGCTGTTTTTT.

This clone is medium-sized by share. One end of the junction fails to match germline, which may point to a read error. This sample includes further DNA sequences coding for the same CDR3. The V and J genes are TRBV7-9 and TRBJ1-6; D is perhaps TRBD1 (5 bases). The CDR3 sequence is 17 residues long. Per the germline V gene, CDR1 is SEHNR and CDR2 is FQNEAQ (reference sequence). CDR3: CPSSTHDRGGVNSPLHF. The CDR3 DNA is TGTCCCAGCAGCACCCACGACCGGGGGGGAGTAAATTCACCCCTCCACTTT.

The CDR3 loop reads CASSADRGLSGNTIYF. CDR3 bases: TGTGCCAGCAGCGCCGACAGGGGCCTCTCTGGAAACACCATATATTTT. The rearrangement uses TRBV5-4 and TRBJ1-3; 8 bases match TRBD1. CDR1 is SGHNT and CDR2 is YYREEE in the germline V gene (reference sequence). The length of the CDR3 is 16 residues. The J segment lost 0 bases and the V segment lost 4 bases, leaving 6 bases of the junction unmatched.

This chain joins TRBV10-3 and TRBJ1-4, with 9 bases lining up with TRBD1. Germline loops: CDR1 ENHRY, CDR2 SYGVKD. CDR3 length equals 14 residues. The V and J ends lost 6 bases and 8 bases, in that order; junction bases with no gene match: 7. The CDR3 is CAISAGTGREKLFF. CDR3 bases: TGTGCCATCAGCGCCGGGACAGGGCGCGAAAAACTGTTTTTT.

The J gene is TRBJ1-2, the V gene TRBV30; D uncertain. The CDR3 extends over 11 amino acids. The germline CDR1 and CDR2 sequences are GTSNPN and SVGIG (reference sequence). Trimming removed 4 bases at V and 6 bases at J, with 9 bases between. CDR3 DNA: TGTGCCTGGAAGGAGGTTGATGGCTACACCTTC. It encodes CAWKEVDGYTF. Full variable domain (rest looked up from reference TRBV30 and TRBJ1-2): SQTIHQWPATLVQPVGSPLSLECTVEGTSNPNLYWYRQAAGRGLQLLFYSVGIGQISSEVPQNLSASRPQDRQFILSSKKLLLSDSGFYLCAWKEVDGYTFGSGTRLTVV.

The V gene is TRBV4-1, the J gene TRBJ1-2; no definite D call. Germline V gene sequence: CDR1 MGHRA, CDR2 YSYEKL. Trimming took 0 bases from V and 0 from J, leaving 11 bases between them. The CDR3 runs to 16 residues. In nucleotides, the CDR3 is TGCGCCAGCAGCCAAGATACGAGGCAGCCTAACTATGGCTACACCTTC. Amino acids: CASSQDTRQPNYGYTF.

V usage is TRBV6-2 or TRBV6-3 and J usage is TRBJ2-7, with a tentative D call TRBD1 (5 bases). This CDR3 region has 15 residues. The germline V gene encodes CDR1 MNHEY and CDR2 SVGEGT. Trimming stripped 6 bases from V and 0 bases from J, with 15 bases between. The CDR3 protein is CASSPQGLSSYEQYF. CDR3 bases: TGTGCCAGCAGCCCCCAGGGCTTATCCTCCTACGAGCAGTACTTC.

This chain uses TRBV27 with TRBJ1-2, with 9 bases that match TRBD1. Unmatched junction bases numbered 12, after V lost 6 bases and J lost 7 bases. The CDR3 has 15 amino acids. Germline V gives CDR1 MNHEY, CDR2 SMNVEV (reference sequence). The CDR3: CASRGAGTGKGGYTF. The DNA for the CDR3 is TGTGCCAGCAGGGGTGCCGGGACAGGGAAGGGTGGCTACACCTTC.

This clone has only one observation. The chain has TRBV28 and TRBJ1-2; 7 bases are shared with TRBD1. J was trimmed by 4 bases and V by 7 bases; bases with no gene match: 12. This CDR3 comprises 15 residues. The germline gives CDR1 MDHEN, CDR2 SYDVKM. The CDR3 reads CASTPAGTDLYGYTF. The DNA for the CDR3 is TGTGCCAGCACTCCCGCTGGGACAGACCTCTATGGCTACACCTTC.

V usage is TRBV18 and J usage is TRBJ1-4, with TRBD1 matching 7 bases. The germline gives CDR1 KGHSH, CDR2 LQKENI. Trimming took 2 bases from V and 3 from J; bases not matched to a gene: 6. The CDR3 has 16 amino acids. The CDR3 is CASSPSTGTANEKLFF. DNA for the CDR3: TGTGCCAGCTCACCATCCACCGGGACAGCTAATGAAAAACTGTTTTTT.

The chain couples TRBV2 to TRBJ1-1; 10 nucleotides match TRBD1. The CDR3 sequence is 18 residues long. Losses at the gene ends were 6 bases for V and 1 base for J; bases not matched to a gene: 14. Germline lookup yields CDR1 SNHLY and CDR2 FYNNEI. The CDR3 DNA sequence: TGTGCCAGCAGCACAAAAAGACAGGGGGCAAGGACGAACACTGAAGCTTTCTTT. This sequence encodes CASSTKRQGARTNTEAFF.

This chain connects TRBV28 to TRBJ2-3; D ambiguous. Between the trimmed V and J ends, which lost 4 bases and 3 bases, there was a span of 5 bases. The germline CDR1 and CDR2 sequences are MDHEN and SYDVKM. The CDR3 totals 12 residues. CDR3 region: CASSYQTDTQYF. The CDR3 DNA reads TGTGCCAGCAGTTACCAGACAGATACGCAGTATTTT.